Sequencing of this T cell receptor beta chain was carried out in a study of blood T cell repertoires in COVID-19. At the level of the study: Whether acute or convalescent, the COVID-19 samples came from the United States, Italy and Spain. PBMCs, B-cell-depleted T cells, or T cells provided the cDNA or gDNA that made up the material.

Study processing details: The authors estimated nucleated cell counts from reference gene primer amplification. Here immunoSEQ multiplex PCR was the method, and the copy in TCRdb shows in-frame clones only, minus some. Clone size and V and J calls were adopted from that table, with D and trimming inferred from the DNA. The data show approximately 110,000 clones, roughly 86% seen once. V lost 0 bases, J lost 7 bases, and 8 bases lay in between. The CDR3 length is 13 residues. Per germline, CDR1 SGHRS and CDR2 YFSETQ. The receptor comes from a man aged 40-49 years with acute or convalescent COVID-19. Sequenced sample: peripheral blood. The chain combines TRBV5-1 with TRBJ2-1; D unclear. This CDR3 reads CASSLGLENEQFF. As DNA, the CDR3 is TGCGCCAGCAGCTTGGGACTTGAGAATGAGCAGTTCTTC.